The 7 T cell receptor beta chains below all came from one sample that was sequenced in a study of OX40 agonist ivuxolimab in advanced cancers. Generated by immunoSEQ multiplex PCR, the TCRdb table keeps only in-frame clones and is missing some. This table holds about 64,000 clones, around 84% found once. The material was CD4+ or CD8+ T cells sorted from blood, obtained in a trial of the OX40 agonist ivuxolimab. The receptors derive from an adult with an advanced solid tumor such as melanoma, head and neck, liver or kidney cancer.

The rearrangement links TRBV20-1 to TRBJ1-1; D gene ambiguous. The CDR3 contains 11 residues. The germline gives CDR1 DFQATT, CDR2 SNEGSKA (reference sequence). V was shortened by 6 bases and J by 8 bases, with 13 bases between the two germline ends. CDR3 in DNA: TGCAGTGCCAATGCCCGGCTAGAAGCTTTCTTT. As protein: CSANARLEAFF.

The genes are TRBV7-6 and TRBJ2-2; 8 nucleotides align to TRBD1. V lost 5 bases, J lost 1 base, and 6 bases stayed unmatched. Germline V CDR1 and CDR2: SGHVS, FNYEAQ. CDR3 length equals 16 residues. The chain's CDR3 is CASSTGQGQNTGELFF. The CDR3 DNA is TGTGCCAGCAGCACCGGACAGGGACAGAACACCGGGGAGCTGTTTTTT.

This rearrangement joins TRBV27 to TRBJ2-1, with D possibly TRBD1 on 6 matching bases. From germline, CDR1 is MNHEY and CDR2 SMNVEV (reference sequence). Deletions cut 8 bases from V and 4 bases from J, with 12 bases between. CDR3 length: 13 amino acids. The DNA of the CDR3 is TGTGCCAGCGGCGACACAGGGTACAATGAGCAGTTCTTC. It encodes CASGDTGYNEQFF.

This clone was counted a few times. The rearrangement links TRBV7-2 to TRBJ2-1; 8 nucleotides align to TRBD2. Losses at the gene ends were 0 bases for V and 4 bases for J; bases not matched to a gene: 17. Germline V gene lookup returns CDR1 SGHTA and CDR2 FQGNSA. CDR3 length: 20 amino acids. CDR3 nucleotide sequence: TGTGCCAGCAGCTTAGCGGGGTTTACTAGCGGCTTAACCCGATACAATGAGCAGTTCTTC. Protein product: CASSLAGFTSGLTRYNEQFF.

This chain joins TRBV7-2 and TRBJ1-5, with 7 nucleotides matching TRBD1. Germline V gene sequence: CDR1 SGHTA, CDR2 FQGNSA. The CDR3 consists of 13 residues. The J segment lost 5 bases and the V segment lost 5 bases, leaving 3 bases of the junction unmatched. CDR3 sequence: CASSLTGDQPQHF. CDR3 in DNA: TGTGCCAGCAGCCTCACAGGGGATCAGCCCCAGCATTTT. Full variable domain (missing parts from reference TRBV7-2 and TRBJ1-5): GAGVSQSPSNKVTEKGKDVELRCDPISGHTALYWYRQSLGQGLEFLIYFQGNSAPDKSGLPSDRFSAERTGGSVSTLTIQRTQQEDSAVYLCASSLTGDQPQHFGDGTRLSIL.

This chain links TRBV7-9 with TRBJ2-2; 10 bases agree with TRBD2. Germline V gene lookup returns CDR1 SEHNR and CDR2 FQNEAQ (reference sequence). The CDR3 has 15 amino acids. V was pared by 5 bases and J by 1 base, with 1 base of the junction left unmatched. CDR3 in DNA: TGTGCCAGCAGCCGACTAGCGGGGAACACCGGGGAGCTGTTTTTT. The encoded protein is CASSRLAGNTGELFF. Filled out from reference TRBV7-9 and TRBJ2-2, the complete variable domain reads DTGVSQNPRHKITKRGQNVTFRCDPISEHNRLYWYRQTLGQGPEFLTYFQNEAQLEKSRLLSDRFSAERPKGSFSTLEIQRTEQGDSAMYLCASSRLAGNTGELFFGEGSRLTVL.

A single count supports this clone. The chain carries TRBV7-2 and TRBJ1-1; a weak D match, TRBD1 (5 bases). The germline gives CDR1 SGHTA, CDR2 FQGNSA. The length of the CDR3 is 12 residues. V lost 1 base and J 7 bases, leaving 7 bases between the germline ends. CDR3 residues: CASSLVGGEAFF. DNA of the CDR3: TGTGCCAGCAGCTTAGTTGGGGGTGAAGCTTTCTTT.